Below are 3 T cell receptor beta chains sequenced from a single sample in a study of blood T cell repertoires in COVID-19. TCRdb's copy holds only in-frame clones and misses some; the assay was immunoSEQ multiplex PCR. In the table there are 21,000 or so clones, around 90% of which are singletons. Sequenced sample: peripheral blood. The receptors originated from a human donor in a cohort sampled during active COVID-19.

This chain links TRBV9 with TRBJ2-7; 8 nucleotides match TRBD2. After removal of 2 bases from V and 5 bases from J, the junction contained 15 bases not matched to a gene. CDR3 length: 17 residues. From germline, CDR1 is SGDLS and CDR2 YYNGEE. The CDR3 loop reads CASSVEMQGLGSNEQYF. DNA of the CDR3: TGTGCCAGCAGCGTGGAGATGCAGGGACTAGGGTCTAACGAGCAGTACTTC.

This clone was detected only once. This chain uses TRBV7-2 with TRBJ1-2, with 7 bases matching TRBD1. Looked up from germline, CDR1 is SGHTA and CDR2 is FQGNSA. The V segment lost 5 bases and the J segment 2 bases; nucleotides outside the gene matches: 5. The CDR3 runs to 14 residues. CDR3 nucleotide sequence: TGTGCCAGCAGCGCCCGACAGGGAAACTATGGCTACACCTTC. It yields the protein CASSARQGNYGYTF.

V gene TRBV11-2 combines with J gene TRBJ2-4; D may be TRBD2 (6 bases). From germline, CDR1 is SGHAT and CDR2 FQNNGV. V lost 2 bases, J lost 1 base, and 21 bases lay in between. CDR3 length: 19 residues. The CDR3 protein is CASSLTYDQWGTAKNIQYF. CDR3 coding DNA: TGTGCCAGCAGCTTAACCTACGATCAGTGGGGGACTGCCAAAAACATTCAGTACTTC. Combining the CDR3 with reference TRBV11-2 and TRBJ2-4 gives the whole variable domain EAGVAQSPRYKIIEKRQSVAFWCNPISGHATLYWYQQILGQGPKLLIQFQNNGVVDDSQLPKDRFSAERLKGVDSTLKIQPAKLEDSAVYLCASSLTYDQWGTAKNIQYFGAGTRLSVL.